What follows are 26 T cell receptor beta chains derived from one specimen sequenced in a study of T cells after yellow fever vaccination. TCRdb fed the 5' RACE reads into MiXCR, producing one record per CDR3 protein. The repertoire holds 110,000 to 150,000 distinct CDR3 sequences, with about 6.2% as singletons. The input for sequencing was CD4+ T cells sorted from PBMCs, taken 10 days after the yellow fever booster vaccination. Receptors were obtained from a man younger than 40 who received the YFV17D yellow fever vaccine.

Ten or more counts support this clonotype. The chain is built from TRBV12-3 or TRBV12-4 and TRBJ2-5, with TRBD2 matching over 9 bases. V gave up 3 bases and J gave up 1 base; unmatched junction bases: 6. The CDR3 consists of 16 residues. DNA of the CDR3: TGTGCCAGCAGTTTTGAGTCTAGCGGGATCCAAGAGACCCAGTACTTC. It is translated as CASSFESSGIQETQYF.

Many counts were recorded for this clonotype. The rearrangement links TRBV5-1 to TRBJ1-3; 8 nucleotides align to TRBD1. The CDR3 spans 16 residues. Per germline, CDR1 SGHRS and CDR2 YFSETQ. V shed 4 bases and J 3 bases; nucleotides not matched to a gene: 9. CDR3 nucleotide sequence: TGCGCCAGCAGCCCGGAAGGACAGGGAAATGGAAACACCATATATTTT. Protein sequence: CASSPEGQGNGNTIYF. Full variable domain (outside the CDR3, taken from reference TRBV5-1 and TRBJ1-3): KAGVTQTPRYLIKTRGQQVTLSCSPISGHRSVSWYQQTPGQGLQFLFEYFSETQRNKGNFPGRFSGRQFSNSRSEMNVSTLELGDSALYLCASSPEGQGNGNTIYFGEGSWLTVV.

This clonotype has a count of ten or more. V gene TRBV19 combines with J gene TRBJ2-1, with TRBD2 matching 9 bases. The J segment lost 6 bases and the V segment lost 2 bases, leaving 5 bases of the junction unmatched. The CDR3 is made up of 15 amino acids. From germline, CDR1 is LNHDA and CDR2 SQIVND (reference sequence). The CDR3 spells CASSISSGSSNEQFF. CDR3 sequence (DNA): TGTGCCAGTAGTATAAGTAGCGGGAGTTCCAATGAGCAGTTCTTC.

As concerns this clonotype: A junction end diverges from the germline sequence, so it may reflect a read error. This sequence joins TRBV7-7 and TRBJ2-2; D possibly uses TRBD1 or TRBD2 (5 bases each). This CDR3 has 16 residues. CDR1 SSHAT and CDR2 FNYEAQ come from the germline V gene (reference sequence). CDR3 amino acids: CASSLAIGAPTGELFF. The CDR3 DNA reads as TGTGCTAGCAGCTTAGCGATCGGGGCGCCTACCGGGGAGCTGTTTTTT. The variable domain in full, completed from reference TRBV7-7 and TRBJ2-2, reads GAGVSQSPRYKVTKRGQDVTLRCDPISSHATLYWYQQALGQGPEFLTYFNYEAQPDKSGLPSDRFSAERPEGSISTLTIQRTEQRDSAMYRCASSLAIGAPTGELFFGEGSRLTVL.

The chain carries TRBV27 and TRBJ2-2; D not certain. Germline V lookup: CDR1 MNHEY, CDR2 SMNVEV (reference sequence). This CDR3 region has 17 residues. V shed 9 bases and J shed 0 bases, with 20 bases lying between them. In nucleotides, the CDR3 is TGTGCCAGTCCCCCCAGAATTTTGTGCCCGAACACCGGGGAGCTGTTTTTT. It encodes CASPPRILCPNTGELFF.

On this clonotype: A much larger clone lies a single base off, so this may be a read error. DNA of the CDR3: TGTGCCAGCAGTGCCGGTTTAAGGGACACCGGGGAGCTGTTTTTT. Its translation is CASSAGLRDTGELFF. The V and J genes are TRBV12-3 or TRBV12-4 and TRBJ2-2; D not resolved. V lost 5 bases and J 3 bases, leaving 13 bases between the germline ends. CDR3 length: 15 amino acids.

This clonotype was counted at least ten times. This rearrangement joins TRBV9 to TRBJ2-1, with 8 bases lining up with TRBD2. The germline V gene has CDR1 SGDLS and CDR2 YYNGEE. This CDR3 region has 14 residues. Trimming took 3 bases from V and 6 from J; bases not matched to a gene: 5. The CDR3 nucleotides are TGTGCCAGCAGCGGGGGACTAGTTCCCAATGAGCAGTTCTTC. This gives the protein CASSGGLVPNEQFF.

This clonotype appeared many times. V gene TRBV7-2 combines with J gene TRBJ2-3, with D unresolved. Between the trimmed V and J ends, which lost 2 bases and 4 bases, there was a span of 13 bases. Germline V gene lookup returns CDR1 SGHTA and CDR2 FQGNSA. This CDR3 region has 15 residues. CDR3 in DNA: TGTGCCAGCAGCTTAAACCTGTTGTGGGCAGATACGCAGTATTTT. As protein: CASSLNLLWADTQYF. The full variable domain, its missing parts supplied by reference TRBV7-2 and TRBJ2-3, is GAGVSQSPSNKVTEKGKDVELRCDPISGHTALYWYRQSLGQGLEFLIYFQGNSAPDKSGLPSDRFSAERTGGSVSTLTIQRTQQEDSAVYLCASSLNLLWADTQYFGPGTRLTVL.

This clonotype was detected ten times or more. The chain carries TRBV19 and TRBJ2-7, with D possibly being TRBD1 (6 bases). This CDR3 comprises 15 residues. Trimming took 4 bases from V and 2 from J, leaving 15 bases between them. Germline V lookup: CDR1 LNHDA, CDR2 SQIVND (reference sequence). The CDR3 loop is CASSTDRIRPYEQYF. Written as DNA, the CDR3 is TGTGCCAGTAGTACCGACAGGATACGACCCTACGAGCAGTACTTC.

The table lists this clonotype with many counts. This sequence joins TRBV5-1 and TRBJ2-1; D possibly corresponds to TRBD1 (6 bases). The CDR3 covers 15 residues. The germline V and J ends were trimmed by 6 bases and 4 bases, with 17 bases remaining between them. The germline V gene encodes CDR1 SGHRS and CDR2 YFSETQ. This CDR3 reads CASTPLGQTYNEQFF. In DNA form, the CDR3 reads TGCGCCAGCACCCCCCTCGGACAGACATACAATGAGCAGTTCTTC.

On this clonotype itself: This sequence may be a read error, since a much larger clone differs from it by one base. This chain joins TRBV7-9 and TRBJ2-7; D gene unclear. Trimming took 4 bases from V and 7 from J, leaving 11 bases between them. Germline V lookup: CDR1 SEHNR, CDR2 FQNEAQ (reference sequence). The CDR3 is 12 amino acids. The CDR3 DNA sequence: TGTGCCAGCAGCTCAGAGATAGCTGAGCAGTACTTC. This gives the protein CASSSEIAEQYF.

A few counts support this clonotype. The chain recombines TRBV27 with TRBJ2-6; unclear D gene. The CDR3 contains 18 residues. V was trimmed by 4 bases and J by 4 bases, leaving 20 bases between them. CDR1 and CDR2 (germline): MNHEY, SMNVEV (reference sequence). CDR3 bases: TGTGCCAGCAGTTATGAAGGTGGGCCTTGGGGAGGGGCCAACGTCCTGACTTTC. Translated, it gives CASSYEGGPWGGANVLTF.

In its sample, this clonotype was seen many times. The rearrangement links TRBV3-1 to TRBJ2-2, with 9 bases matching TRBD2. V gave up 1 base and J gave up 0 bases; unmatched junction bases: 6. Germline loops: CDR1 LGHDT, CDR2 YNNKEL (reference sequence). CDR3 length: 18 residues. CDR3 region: CASSQALAGRTNTGELFF. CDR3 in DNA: TGTGCCAGCAGCCAAGCCCTAGCGGGGAGGACGAACACCGGGGAGCTGTTTTTT.

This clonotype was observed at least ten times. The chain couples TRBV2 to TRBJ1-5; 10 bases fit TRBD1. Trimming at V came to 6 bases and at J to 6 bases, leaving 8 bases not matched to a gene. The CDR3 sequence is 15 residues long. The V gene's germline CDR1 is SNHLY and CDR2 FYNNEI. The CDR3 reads CASRKDRGASQPQHF. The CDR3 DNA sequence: TGTGCCAGCAGGAAGGACAGGGGGGCAAGTCAGCCCCAGCATTTT.

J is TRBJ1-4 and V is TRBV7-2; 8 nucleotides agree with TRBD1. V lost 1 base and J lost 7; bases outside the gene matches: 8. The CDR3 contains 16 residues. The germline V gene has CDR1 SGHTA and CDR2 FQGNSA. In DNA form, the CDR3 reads TGTGCCAGCAGCTTAGTAGGCCAGGGGGCTAGTGAAAAACTGTTTTTT. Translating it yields CASSLVGQGASEKLFF. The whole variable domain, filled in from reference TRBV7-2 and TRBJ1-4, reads GAGVSQSPSNKVTEKGKDVELRCDPISGHTALYWYRQSLGQGLEFLIYFQGNSAPDKSGLPSDRFSAERTGGSVSTLTIQRTQQEDSAVYLCASSLVGQGASEKLFFGSGTQLSVL.

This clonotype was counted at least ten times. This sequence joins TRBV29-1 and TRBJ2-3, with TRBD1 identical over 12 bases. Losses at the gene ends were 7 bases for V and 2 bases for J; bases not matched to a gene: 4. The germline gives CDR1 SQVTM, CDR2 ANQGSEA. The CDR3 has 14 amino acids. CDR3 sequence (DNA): TGCAGCGCTGGGACAGGGGGCGTCACAGATACGCAGTATTTT. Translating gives CSAGTGGVTDTQYF.

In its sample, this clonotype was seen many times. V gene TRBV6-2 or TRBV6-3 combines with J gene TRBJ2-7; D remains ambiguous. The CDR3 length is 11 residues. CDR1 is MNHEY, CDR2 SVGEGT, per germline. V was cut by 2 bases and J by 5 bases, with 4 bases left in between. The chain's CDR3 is CASSYGDEQYF. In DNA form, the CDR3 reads TGTGCCAGCAGTTACGGGGACGAGCAGTACTTC.

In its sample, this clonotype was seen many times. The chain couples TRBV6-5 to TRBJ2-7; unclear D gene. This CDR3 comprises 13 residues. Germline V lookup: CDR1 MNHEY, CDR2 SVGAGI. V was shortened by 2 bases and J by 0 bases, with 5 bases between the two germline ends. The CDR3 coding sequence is TGTGCCAGCAGTTACCAGCCCTCCTACGAGCAGTACTTC. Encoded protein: CASSYQPSYEQYF.

This CDR3 is CSARVATASSYEQYF. As DNA, the CDR3 is TGCAGTGCTAGAGTAGCGACTGCAAGCTCCTACGAGCAGTACTTC. The chain carries TRBV20-1 and TRBJ2-7; tentatively, D is TRBD2 (5 bases). Trimming removed 1 base from V and 0 bases from J, with 13 bases in between. Germline V gives CDR1 DFQATT, CDR2 SNEGSKA (reference sequence). The CDR3 spans 15 residues.

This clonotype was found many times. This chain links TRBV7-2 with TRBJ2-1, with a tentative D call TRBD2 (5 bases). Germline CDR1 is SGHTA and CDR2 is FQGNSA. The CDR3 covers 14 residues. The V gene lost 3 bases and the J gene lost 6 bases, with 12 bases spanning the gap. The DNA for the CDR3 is TGTGCCAGCAGCTTTCAAACTAGGGCCAATGAGCAGTTCTTC. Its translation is CASSFQTRANEQFF.

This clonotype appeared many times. This chain's CDR3 is CASNSRTSTGGELFF. In DNA, the CDR3 is TGTGCCAGCAACTCTCGGACCTCAACAGGAGGGGAGCTGTTTTTT. This sequence joins TRBV7-6 and TRBJ2-2, with D possibly being TRBD1 (5 bases). The germline V and J ends were trimmed by 7 bases and 8 bases, with 20 bases remaining between them. The CDR3 consists of 15 residues. The germline V gene has CDR1 SGHVS and CDR2 FNYEAQ.

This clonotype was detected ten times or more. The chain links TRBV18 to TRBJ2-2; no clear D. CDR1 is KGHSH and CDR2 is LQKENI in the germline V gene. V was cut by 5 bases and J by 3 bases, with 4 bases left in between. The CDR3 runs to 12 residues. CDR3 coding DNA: TGTGCCAGCTCAGAATACACCGGGGAGCTGTTTTTT. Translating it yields CASSEYTGELFF.

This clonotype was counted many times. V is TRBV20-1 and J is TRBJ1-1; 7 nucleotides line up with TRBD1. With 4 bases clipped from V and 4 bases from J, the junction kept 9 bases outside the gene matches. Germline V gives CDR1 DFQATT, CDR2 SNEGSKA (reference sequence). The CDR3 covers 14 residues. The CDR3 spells CSAMKGASITEAFF. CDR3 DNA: TGCAGTGCTATGAAGGGGGCGAGTATCACTGAAGCTTTCTTT.

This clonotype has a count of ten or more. The CDR3 loop is CASPRSEGSNEQFF. CDR3 coding DNA: TGTGCCAGCCCTAGGAGTGAGGGGTCGAATGAGCAGTTCTTC. The chain uses TRBV7-9 and TRBJ2-1; D is tentatively TRBD1 or TRBD2 (5 bases each). V lost 8 bases, J lost 7 bases, and 18 bases lay in between. CDR1 is SEHNR, CDR2 FQNEAQ, per germline (reference sequence). This CDR3 contains 14 residues.

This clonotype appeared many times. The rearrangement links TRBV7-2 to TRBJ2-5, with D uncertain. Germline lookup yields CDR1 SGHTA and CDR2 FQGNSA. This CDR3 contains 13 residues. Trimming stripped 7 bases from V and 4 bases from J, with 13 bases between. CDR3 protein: CASTATSVETQYF. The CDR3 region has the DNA TGTGCCAGCACCGCGACCTCCGTAGAGACCCAGTACTTC.

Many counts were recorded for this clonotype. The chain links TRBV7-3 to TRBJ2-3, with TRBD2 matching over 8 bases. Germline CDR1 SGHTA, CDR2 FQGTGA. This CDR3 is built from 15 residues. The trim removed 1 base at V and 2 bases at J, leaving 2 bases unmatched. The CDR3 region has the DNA TGTGCCAGCAGCTTAAGGCGGGAGGACACAGATACGCAGTATTTT. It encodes CASSLRREDTDTQYF.